The 27 T cell receptor beta chains listed next were all sequenced from one sample in a study of human T cells and chemical hapten exposure. Time point meaning: patch test 1, 2 weeks after DPC sensitization. Described treatment: therapeutic diphenylcyclopropenone sensitization with weekly scalp DPC. TCRdb reanalysed the RACE reads using MiXCR and keeps one entry per CDR3 protein. The data hold tens of thousands of distinct CDR3 sequences, with about 10% observed a single time. Sequencing used whole blood, obtained in connection with sensitization to the hapten diphenylcyclopropenone (DPC). These receptor sequences come from a woman aged 45-60 years with alopecia areata. Some clones in this sample may be carry-over from other donors' samples.

This clonotype was observed a handful of times. The chain has TRBV13 and TRBJ2-5; D is undetermined. V was cut by 5 bases and J by 5 bases, with 21 bases left in between. The CDR3 is 16 residues long. Germline V lookup: CDR1 PRHDT, CDR2 FYEKMQ (reference sequence). The CDR3: CASSQDGDESGETQYF. For the CDR3, the DNA is TGTGCCAGCAGCCAAGATGGCGACGAATCGGGCGAGACCCAGTACTTC.

This clonotype was counted at least ten times. The chain has TRBV27 and TRBJ2-2; a weak D match, TRBD1 (5 bases). Trimming left V 5 bases short and J 1 base short, with 14 bases between. The CDR3 extends over 16 amino acids. Germline V gene data show CDR1 as MNHEY and CDR2 as SMNVEV (reference sequence). The CDR3 DNA is TGTGCCAGCAGTACCCACGACAGAGAGAACACCGGGGAGCTGTTTTTT. Protein product: CASSTHDRENTGELFF.

This rearrangement joins TRBV3-1 to TRBJ1-1; 8 nucleotides agree with TRBD1. Germline lookup yields CDR1 LGHDT and CDR2 YNNKEL (reference sequence). CDR3 length: 13 residues. Trimming removed 6 bases from V and 11 bases from J; junction bases left unmatched: 11. CDR3 in amino acids: CASRPTGQVRAFF. The CDR3 DNA is TGTGCCAGCAGACCCACGGGACAGGTCCGGGCTTTCTTT.

The rearrangement joins TRBV11-2 to TRBJ2-1, with TRBD2 identical over 9 bases. The CDR3 runs 15 residues. Germline V gene lookup returns CDR1 SGHAT and CDR2 FQNNGV. Germline trimming cut 4 bases from V and 5 bases from J; bases unmatched to any gene: 6. The CDR3 sequence: CASSSLAGANNEQFF. CDR3 in DNA: TGTGCCAGCAGCTCCTTAGCGGGGGCAAACAATGAGCAGTTCTTC.

J is TRBJ2-1 and V is TRBV28, with TRBD2 identical over 10 bases. The V gene's germline CDR1 is MDHEN and CDR2 SYDVKM. V lost 5 bases, J lost 5 bases, and 6 bases stayed unmatched. The CDR3 totals 15 residues. The CDR3 bases are TGTGCCAGCAGTACCGGACTAGCGGATCACAATGAGCAGTTCTTC. This translates into CASSTGLADHNEQFF.

In this sample, this clonotype turned up a few times. The rearrangement uses TRBV5-1 and TRBJ2-3, with 8 bases aligning to TRBD1. Germline assignment: CDR1 SGHRS and CDR2 YFSETQ. There are 14 residues in the CDR3. V was pared by 8 bases and J by 3 bases, with 8 bases of the junction left unmatched. The DNA of the CDR3 is TGCGCCAGTGGCCAGGGGGCTGGGACAGATACGCAGTATTTT. Protein product: CASGQGAGTDTQYF.

This clonotype was picked up a small number of times. V usage is TRBV20-1 and J usage is TRBJ2-5; TRBD1 might be the D (6 bases). Germline values: CDR1 DFQATT, CDR2 SNEGSKA (reference sequence). V was pared by 3 bases and J by 6 bases, with 17 bases between. CDR3 length: 14 residues. The CDR3, as DNA: TGCAGTGCTAGTTCCCAGGGGCGGTGGCAGACCCAGTACTTC. It encodes CSASSQGRWQTQYF.

This chain links TRBV6-2 or TRBV6-3 with TRBJ1-6, with D tentatively TRBD1 (5 bases). The CDR3 contains 15 residues. Trimming took 8 bases from V and 7 from J, leaving 18 bases between them. Germline V lookup: CDR1 MNHEY, CDR2 SVGEGT. CDR3 loop: CASSNKRGGNSPLHF. The CDR3, as DNA: TGTGCCAGCTCCAACAAGCGGGGGGGGAATTCACCCCTCCACTTT.

This clonotype was recorded at least ten times. V and J are TRBV7-9 and TRBJ2-2, with 7 bases identical to TRBD2. The junction had 4 bases not matched to a gene; V was cut back by 5 bases and J by 4 bases. This CDR3 comprises 14 residues. Germline-derived CDR1 and CDR2 are SEHNR and FQNEAQ (reference sequence). The chain's CDR3 is CASSQGLTTGELFF. The DNA for the CDR3 is TGTGCCAGCAGCCAGGGACTAACCACCGGGGAGCTGTTTTTT.

This clonotype occurred many times. The CDR3 bases are TGTGCCAGCAGTTTGGGTCCGGGCTACAATGAGCAGTTCTTC. Protein: CASSLGPGYNEQFF. The chain links TRBV12-3 or TRBV12-4 to TRBJ2-1, with D unresolved. This CDR3 has 14 amino acids. V lost 3 bases to trimming and J lost 3 bases, with 9 bases between them.

This clonotype was seen repeatedly, ten times or more. The chain joins TRBV29-1 to TRBJ2-7, with 10 nucleotides matching TRBD1. This CDR3 comprises 13 residues. From germline, CDR1 is SQVTM and CDR2 ANQGSEA. After removal of 4 bases from V and 3 bases from J, the junction contained 3 bases not matched to a gene. CDR3 bases: TGCAGCGTTGCCGGGACAGGGGTCTACGAGCAGTACTTC. This translates into CSVAGTGVYEQYF.

This chain connects TRBV29-1 to TRBJ2-5; D may be TRBD1 (5 bases). The CDR3 is 13 residues long. Trimming left V 7 bases short and J 2 bases short, with 14 bases between. CDR1 is SQVTM, CDR2 ANQGSEA, per germline. The CDR3 DNA reads TGCAGCGGAAGGCTGCAGGGACAAGAGACCCAGTACTTC. Residues: CSGRLQGQETQYF.

The chain couples TRBV28 to TRBJ1-1; D not resolved. CDR3 size: 8 residues. Germline V lookup: CDR1 MDHEN, CDR2 SYDVKM. With 9 bases removed from V and 7 bases from J, the gap between germline ends came to 3 bases. The CDR3 loop reads CASNEAFF. In DNA form, the CDR3 reads TGTGCCAGTAATGAAGCTTTCTTT.

CDR3 DNA: TGTGCCAGCAGCTTAATTGTTAGCAGTCCTGAGCAGTTCTTC. It translates to CASSLIVSSPEQFF. The V and J genes are TRBV7-9 and TRBJ2-1; unclear D gene. Germline CDR1 SEHNR, CDR2 FQNEAQ (reference sequence). The CDR3 runs 14 residues. V shed 2 bases and J shed 9 bases, with 14 bases lying between them.

This clonotype was seen repeatedly, ten times or more. The genes are TRBV3-1 and TRBJ2-7; 7 bases are a match to TRBD2. From germline, CDR1 is LGHDT and CDR2 YNNKEL (reference sequence). The CDR3 sequence is 14 residues long. V shed 2 bases, J shed 5 bases, and the junction held 6 bases outside the gene matches. The CDR3 here is CASSQRGLPDEQYF. As DNA, the CDR3 is TGTGCCAGCAGCCAACGGGGACTACCAGACGAGCAGTACTTC.

The V call is TRBV28, the J call TRBJ1-1; a possible D gene is TRBD1 (6 bases). V lost 5 bases to trimming and J lost 8 bases, with 9 bases between them. Germline lookup yields CDR1 MDHEN and CDR2 SYDVKM. This CDR3 is built from 11 residues. The CDR3 DNA reads TGTGCCAGCAGTCACAGGGTGGAAGCTTTCTTT. It yields the protein CASSHRVEAFF.

The gene calls are TRBV6-6 and TRBJ1-5; D remains unclear. Trimming cost V 0 bases and J 2 bases, with 11 bases left between them. The CDR3 has 16 residues. Per the germline V gene, CDR1 is MNHNY and CDR2 is SVGAGI (reference sequence). CDR3: CASSYSGVSGNQPQHF. CDR3 nucleotides: TGTGCCAGCAGTTACTCGGGAGTGTCGGGCAATCAGCCCCAGCATTTT.

This clonotype has more than one count but fewer than ten. The chain joins TRBV28 to TRBJ2-2; D gene ambiguous. The V gene's germline CDR1 is MDHEN and CDR2 SYDVKM. The CDR3 is 13 residues long. The ends were cut back, 8 bases at V and 1 base at J, with 8 bases in the middle. This CDR3 reads CASLYKNTGELFF. The CDR3 DNA follows: TGTGCCAGCCTCTATAAGAACACCGGGGAGCTGTTTTTT. The whole variable domain, remainder taken from reference TRBV28 and TRBJ2-2, is DVKVTQSSRYLVKRTGEKVFLECVQDMDHENMFWYRQDPGLGLRLIYFSYDVKMKEKGDIPEGYSVSREKKERFSLILESASTNQTSMYLCASLYKNTGELFFGEGSRLTVL.

The chain employs TRBV28 and TRBJ1-2; D is possibly TRBD1 (5 bases). CDR1 is MDHEN and CDR2 is SYDVKM in the germline V gene. The CDR3 contains 14 residues. V lost 3 bases, J lost 7 bases, and 15 bases lay in between. CDR3 sequence reads: CASSFLPGQGGYTF. The CDR3 DNA reads as TGTGCCAGCAGTTTTCTTCCTGGACAAGGTGGCTACACCTTC.

In this sample, this clonotype turned up a few times. The rearrangement links TRBV14 to TRBJ1-4, with D perhaps TRBD1 (6 bases). V was clipped by 4 bases and J by 11 bases, with 26 bases between them. This CDR3 has 17 residues. Germline-derived CDR1 and CDR2 are SGHDN and FVKESK. The CDR3 coding sequence is TGTGCCAGCAGCCTTATATGCCAGGGGCTAGGGTGGGGGAAACTGTTTTTT. This sequence encodes CASSLICQGLGWGKLFF.

In its sample, this clonotype was seen a few times. The chain has TRBV12-3 or TRBV12-4 and TRBJ2-1; TRBD1 or TRBD2 may be the D gene (5 bases each). Between the trimmed V and J ends, which lost 6 bases and 10 bases, there was a span of 22 bases. This CDR3 comprises 15 residues. The CDR3 sequence is CASSPSGTVAVEQFF. CDR3 DNA sequence: TGTGCCAGCAGCCCTTCCGGGACCGTCGCCGTAGAGCAGTTCTTC.

This clonotype appeared many times. V usage is TRBV20-1 and J usage is TRBJ2-1; possibly TRBD1 or TRBD2 for D (6 bases each). Germline values: CDR1 DFQATT, CDR2 SNEGSKA (reference sequence). Trimming left V 1 base short and J 2 bases short, with 12 bases between. The CDR3 has 15 amino acids. This CDR3 reads CSARGWGAAYNEQFF. The CDR3 nucleotides read TGCAGTGCTAGAGGGTGGGGGGCCGCCTACAATGAGCAGTTCTTC.

In its sample, this clonotype was seen many times. The chain has TRBV7-2 and TRBJ2-1; TRBD1 agrees at 9 bases. V lost 5 bases, J lost 2 bases, and 10 bases stayed unmatched. Germline-derived CDR1 and CDR2 are SGHTA and FQGNSA. This CDR3 spans 17 amino acids. CDR3 nucleotides: TGTGCCAGCAGCGGCTTTATGACAGGGGGACCCTACAATGAGCAGTTCTTC. This codes for CASSGFMTGGPYNEQFF.

The chain carries TRBV6-1 and TRBJ2-3, with 8 nucleotides matching TRBD2. V lost 7 bases, J lost 4 bases, and 10 bases stayed unmatched. This CDR3 is built from 15 residues. CDR1 MNHNS and CDR2 SASEGT come from the germline V gene. The CDR3 DNA sequence: TGTGCCAGCACCCCCCGGGGGGGGCTCGCAGATACGCAGTATTTT. This codes for CASTPRGGLADTQYF.

The gene calls are TRBV11-3 and TRBJ2-1; 10 bases are shared with TRBD2. The V and J ends lost 3 bases and 0 bases, in that order; junction bases with no gene match: 14. Germline CDR1 and CDR2: SGHNT and YENEEA. The CDR3 is made up of 20 amino acids. CDR3 nucleotides: TGTGCCAGCAGCTTTGGCAGACGGACTAGCGGTCCGAGCTCCTACAATGAGCAGTTCTTC. As protein: CASSFGRRTSGPSSYNEQFF.

This chain connects TRBV19 to TRBJ1-4, with 8 bases that match TRBD1. The germline CDR1 and CDR2 sequences are LNHDA and SQIVND (reference sequence). The CDR3 contains 15 residues. Germline trimming cut 4 bases from V and 6 bases from J; bases unmatched to any gene: 7. As DNA, the CDR3 is TGTGCCAGTAGTAATCCAGGGGGCGCGGATGAAAAACTGTTTTTT. Protein product: CASSNPGGADEKLFF.

V gene TRBV10-1 combines with J gene TRBJ2-1; 13 positions match TRBD2. V was pared by 5 bases and J by 0 bases, with 10 bases of the junction left unmatched. This CDR3 is built from 19 residues. The germline gives CDR1 WNHNN, CDR2 SYGVQD (reference sequence). CDR3 region: CASSQWTSGSPPSYNEQFF. The CDR3 DNA reads as TGCGCCAGCAGTCAATGGACTAGCGGGAGCCCCCCCTCCTACAATGAGCAGTTCTTC.